The T cell receptor (beta chain) under discussion was sequenced for a study of T cell responses to AZD1222 COVID-19 vaccine (dated by TCRdb to the early 2020s). General notes on the study: TCR sequencing was performed for about 250 trial participants, of whom around 200 were given two doses of AZD1222 and some 25 were given two doses of MenACWY control vaccine. Enrollment into the trials was organized by age into subgroups of 18-55, 56-69 and 70-plus years, and those subgroups contained approximately 160, 26 and 62 TCR-sequenced participants, respectively.

The CDR3 regions of human TCRbeta chains were analyzed by immunosequencing. In the paper's pipeline: TCRs in the repertoires were matched against a reference library of SARS-CoV-2-specific TCRs that had been generated with the MIRA antigen-specificity platform. Breadth was defined as the fraction of unique TCRs that were SARS-CoV-2-associated. Depth was defined as the fraction of total T cells that were SARS-CoV-2-associated. Each spike-specific TCR was assigned to its reactive spike region and to a CD4 or CD8 class using the MIRA data. Log10-transformed breadth and depth values were compared by one-way ANOVA with Sidak's multiple comparisons tests. Entries here come from immuneACCESS through TCRdb and include only in-frame sequences with V and J called. Some clones fail to appear in such tables; in the studies checked, an unresolved V gene covers under half of the shortfall, and the cause of the remainder is unknown. The DNA gave D and trimming, while V, J and clone size come from that table. The sample records about 14,000 clones, about four fifths of which are singletons. The biggest ten clones account for around 40% of the sample.

In light of the paper, this sample's time point label describes: about 28 days (+/-7) after the second vaccine dose. AZD1222 recipients whose second dose came at about 4 weeks and those whose second dose came at about 12 weeks were combined into one group, since spike-specific TCR depth and breadth did not differ between the two schedules. Vaccinee samples were obtained from the UK trials COV001 and COV002, which included a single-blind randomized controlled phase 2/3 trial of AZD1222 (ChAdOx1 nCoV-19) in healthy adults. Trial participant PBMC samples were collected at day 0 and day 28 after the second dose for TCRbeta chain sequencing. On the study overall, not on this receptor specifically: Because no samples from the day 14 peak response were available, repertoires could be characterized only after the peak T cell response. Most participants were white British and females outnumbered males, and the authors suggested that clonal diversity may have been underestimated. After two AZD1222 doses, spike-specific TCR breadth and depth were significantly higher than at day 0 and than in MenACWY recipients. Conclusions about previously exposed vaccinees are limited, since just five or six AZD1222 recipients were seropositive for SARS-CoV-2 at baseline. Reportedly, almost half of the unique spike-specific TCRs recognized epitopes lying outside the regions that are mutated in the B.1.351 and B.1.1.7 variants. The whole spike protein was spanned by vaccine-associated CD4 TCRs, and dominant responses were seen in regions 160-218 and 743-854. In the small 56-69-year group, the increase in depth fell short of significance, most likely because of low power.

Of note for this clone: The antigen it binds to is not known. Base qualities are missing; no much larger clone stands one base away.

The CDR3 numbers 16 residues from cysteine through phenylalanine. Of the read, only the CDR3 DNA is kept; its 48 bases are in frame from base 1. The germline V gene provides CDR1 SNHLY and CDR2 FYNNEI. After removal of 6 bases from V and 4 bases from J, the junction retains 9 bases not matched to a gene. The source material was peripheral blood, sampled 28 days after the second AZD1222 dose. The chain joins TRBV2 to TRBJ2-5; TRBD2 agrees with 12 junctional bases. This TCR derives from an adult who received the AZD1222 COVID-19 vaccine. The DNA sequence is TGTGCCAGCAGCCCCCTAGCGGGGGGGTCCGGAGAGACCCAGTACTTC. Protein translation: CASSPLAGGSGETQYF.